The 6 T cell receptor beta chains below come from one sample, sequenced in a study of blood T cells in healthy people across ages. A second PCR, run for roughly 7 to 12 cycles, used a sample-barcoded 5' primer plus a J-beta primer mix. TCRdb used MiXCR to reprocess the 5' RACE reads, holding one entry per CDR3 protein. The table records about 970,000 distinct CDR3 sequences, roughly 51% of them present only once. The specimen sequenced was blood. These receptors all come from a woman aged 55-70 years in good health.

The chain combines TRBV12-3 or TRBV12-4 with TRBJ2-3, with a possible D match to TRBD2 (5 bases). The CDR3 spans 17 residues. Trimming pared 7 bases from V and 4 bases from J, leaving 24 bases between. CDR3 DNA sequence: TGTGCCAGCAACCAATTGGGAAAGCTTCTCGGGGCAGATACGCAGTATTTT. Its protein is CASNQLGKLLGADTQYF.

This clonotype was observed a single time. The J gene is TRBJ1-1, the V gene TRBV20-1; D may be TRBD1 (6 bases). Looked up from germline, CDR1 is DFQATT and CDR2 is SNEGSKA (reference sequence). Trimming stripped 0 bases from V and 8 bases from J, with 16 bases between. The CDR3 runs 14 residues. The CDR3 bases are TGCAGTGCTAGAGATAGCTGGGACACAGAAGAAGCTTTCTTT. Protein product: CSARDSWDTEEAFF.

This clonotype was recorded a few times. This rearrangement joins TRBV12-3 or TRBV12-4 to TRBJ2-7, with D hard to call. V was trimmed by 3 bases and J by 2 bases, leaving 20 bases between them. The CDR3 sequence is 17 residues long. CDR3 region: CASSFVYQKVRPYEQYF. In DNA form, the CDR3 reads TGTGCCAGCAGTTTTGTTTACCAGAAGGTCCGACCCTACGAGCAGTACTTC.

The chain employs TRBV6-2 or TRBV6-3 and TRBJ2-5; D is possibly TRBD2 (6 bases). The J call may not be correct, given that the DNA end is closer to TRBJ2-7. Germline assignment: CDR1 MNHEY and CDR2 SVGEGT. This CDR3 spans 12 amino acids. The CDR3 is CASAAGSYEQYF. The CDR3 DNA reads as TGTGCCAGTGCGGCGGGATCCTACGAGCAGTACTTC.

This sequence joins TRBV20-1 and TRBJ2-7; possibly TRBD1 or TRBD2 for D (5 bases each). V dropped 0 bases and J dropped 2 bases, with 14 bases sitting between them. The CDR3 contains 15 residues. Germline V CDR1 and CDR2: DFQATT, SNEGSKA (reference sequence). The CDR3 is CSARDFRDGPYEQYF. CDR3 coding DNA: TGCAGTGCTAGAGACTTCCGGGACGGCCCCTACGAGCAGTACTTC.

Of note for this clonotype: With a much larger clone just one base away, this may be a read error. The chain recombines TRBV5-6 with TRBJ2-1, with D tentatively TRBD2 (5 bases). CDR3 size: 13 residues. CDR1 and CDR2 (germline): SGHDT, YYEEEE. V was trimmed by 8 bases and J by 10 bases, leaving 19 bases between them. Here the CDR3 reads CASSRGLPKEQFF. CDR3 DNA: TGTGCCAGTTCCCGGGGTCTCCCTAAGGAGCAGTTCTTC.